This T cell receptor beta chain stems from a study of Graves' ophthalmopathy and Graves' hyperthyroidism. At the level of the study: Stable hyperthyroidism denotes an absence of ophthalmopathy throughout 18 months of follow-up.

With 4 bases removed from V and 5 bases from J, the gap between germline ends came to 12 bases. Germline CDR1 and CDR2: DFQATT and SNEGSKA (reference sequence). The CDR3 covers 13 residues. Study findings and constraints: Sensitivity reached around 67% and specificity 72% to 80% when the model predicted ophthalmopathy progression. Blood also carried most expanded thyroid clonotypes exceeding 0.001 frequency.

This clonotype was counted many times. Its antigen is as yet unknown. RNA transcripts provided the template for amplifying TCR beta CDR3 regions. First-round RT-PCR employed HTBI primers, with a second-round multiplex PCR after it. Via MiXCR, TCRdb re-called the multiplex PCR reads, giving one row per CDR3 protein. The table lists around 1.1 million distinct CDR3 sequences, 35% to 45% of them singletons. The origin of this receptor is an adult man with Graves' hyperthyroidism. Sequenced input: peripheral blood or thyroid tissue (not recorded which). This chain links TRBV20-1 with TRBJ1-5, with D possibly matching TRBD1 (5 bases). The CDR3 loop is CSAIGGGDQPQHF. In nucleotides, the CDR3 is TGCAGTGCTATCGGCGGGGGAGATCAGCCCCAGCATTTT.